Listed below are T cell receptor beta chains from one sample, sequenced in a study of response to subunit inactivated influenza vaccine. TCRdb analysed the RT-PCR reads with MiXCR anew, one entry per CDR3 protein. This sample carries 150,000 to 200,000 distinct CDR3 sequences, 10% to 15% of them seen once, and the ten largest clones take about 29%. These data were likewise used in another study, on T cells expressing NK-cell markers.

Specimen: CD8+ T cells sorted from PBMCs, collected less than 13 days after vaccination. The receptors shown here come from a man in his forties or fifties who received an inactivated influenza vaccine. Each CDR3 is given with its conserved first and last residue. The order of the fields is V gene, D gene, clone size, CDR3 protein. D genes are given only for firm matches. Part of the rows lack a size; the others show once, few, many or a class for expanded clones.

>TRBV28|TRBD1|many
CASSYGTGEYYEQYF
>TRBV7-9|TRBD1|many
CASSLGQGVNIEQYF
>TRBV7-9|TRBD1|.
CASSDRAETQYF
>TRBV2|.|few
CANSDRMNTEAFF
>TRBV3-1|.|few
CASSQGHNSYEQYF
>TRBV29-1|.|many
CSVEVPRGYEQYF
>TRBV4-1|.|few
CASSQVSEGNEQFF
>TRBV4-3|.|.
CASRQDLGEVYEQYF
>TRBV9|.|.
CASSVTGQSSYEQYF
>TRBV5-6|TRBD2|few
CASSLLGLAGPVSYEQYF
>TRBV11-2|.|few
CASSSSDSLYEQYF
>TRBV4-1|.|few
CASSQDETDFYEQYF
>TRBV15|TRBD2|.
CATRERLAQDTQYF
>TRBV4-1|TRBD1|few
CASSQGDREFVGYTF
>TRBV12-3/TRBV12-4|.|few
CASSLGAGIQPQHF
>TRBV18|.|few
CASSPPLGTEQYF
>TRBV4-2|TRBD2|many
CASSPEGLAGGRSYNEQFF
>TRBV15|.|.
CATSRTTDNEQLF
>TRBV4-3|TRBD2|few
CASSRGLAEVSYEQYF
>TRBV20-1|TRBD2|.
CSASGTTYEPYTQYF
>TRBV5-1|.|.
CASSLEPGLVIESSTDTQYF
>TRBV27|.|once
CASSLVWGGDTYEQYF
>TRBV2|.|.
CASSWDPDNEQFF
>TRBV4-3|.|.
CASSQDWAGANEQFF
>TRBV24-1|.|few
CATSDRGVPQETQYF
>TRBV20-1|TRBD2|few
CSARSLGTSGRLSYNEQFF
>TRBV9|.|.
CASSTQASSYNEQFF
>TRBV2|TRBD2|.
CASRTGTSVYNEQFF
>TRBV15|TRBD1|few
CATGRDRNSYEQFF
>TRBV12-3/TRBV12-4|TRBD2|few
CASSYLLGGTSTDTQYF
>TRBV9|.|.
CASSPRSGVPYNEQFF
>TRBV15|TRBD2|.
CATSRVGSGRDADEQFF
>TRBV6-5|.|.
CASSSQVYQETQYF
>TRBV12-3/TRBV12-4|.|.
CASSFGLSSYNEQFF
>TRBV7-9|TRBD1|.
CASSSLPGQGPYEQYF
>TRBV28|.|many
CASSPDQQEITYEQYF
>TRBV13|TRBD2|.
CASSSPGTSGSQETQYF
>TRBV27|.|few
CASTPSGSTEAFF
>TRBV4-3|.|.
CASSQDFKSIVSYEQYF
>TRBV6-2/TRBV6-3|TRBD1|many
CASSYQKGQGNTEAFF
>TRBV7-9|.|.
CASSLGEGLNTEAFF
>TRBV10-3|TRBD2|.
CAIRSTPGTSAYEQYF
>TRBV10-2|.|many
CASGGQPYNEQFF
>TRBV9|.|once
CASSVWDSTNEQFF
>TRBV24-1|TRBD1|.
CATKGGTGRNEQFF
>TRBV12-3/TRBV12-4|.|.
CASGGKNTGELFF
>TRBV2|.|.
CASSEVRLETQYF
>TRBV5-1|.|few
CASSLTGGELFF
>TRBV6-2/TRBV6-3|.|.
CASSYGWGTDTQYF
>TRBV12-3/TRBV12-4|.|.
CASSLGSANYGYTF